This note documents a single T cell receptor beta chain sequence. PCR was performed using 60 Vbeta and 13 Jbeta primers. Data came from immunoSEQ multiplex PCR; TCRdb stores just in-frame clones and leaves some out. The table has about 130,000 clones, 70% to 85% seen once. The data were taken from a study of cytomegalovirus exposure and HLA in healthy donors. The CDR3 runs to 15 residues. V was clipped by 5 bases and J by 7 bases; unmatched bases: 11. CDR1 is LNHDA and CDR2 is SQIVND in the germline V gene (reference sequence). The source is an older woman in good health and CMV-seropositive. The chain carries TRBV19 and TRBJ1-2; 9 bases are a match to TRBD1. Sequencing input: PBMCs. Written as DNA, the CDR3 is TGTGCCAGTAGTCTCCTGGGACAGGGAGAGGGTGGCTACACCTTC. Translated: CASSLLGQGEGGYTF.